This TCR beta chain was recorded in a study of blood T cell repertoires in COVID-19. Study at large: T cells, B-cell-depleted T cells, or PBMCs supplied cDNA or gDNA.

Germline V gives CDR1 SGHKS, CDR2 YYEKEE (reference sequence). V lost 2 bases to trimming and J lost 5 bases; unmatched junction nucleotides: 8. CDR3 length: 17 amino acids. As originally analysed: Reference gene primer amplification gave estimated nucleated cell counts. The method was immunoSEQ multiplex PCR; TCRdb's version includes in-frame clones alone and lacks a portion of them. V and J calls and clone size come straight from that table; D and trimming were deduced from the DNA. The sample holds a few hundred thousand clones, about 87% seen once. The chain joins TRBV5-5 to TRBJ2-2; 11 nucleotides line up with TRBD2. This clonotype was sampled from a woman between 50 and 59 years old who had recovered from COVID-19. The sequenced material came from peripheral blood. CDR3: CASSLRTSGSGTGELFF. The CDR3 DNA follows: TGTGCCAGCAGCTTACGGACTAGCGGGTCGGGAACCGGGGAGCTGTTTTTT.